These 8 T cell receptor beta chains came from one sample sequenced in a study of low-dose radiotherapy and immunotherapy resistance in tumors. cDNA synthesis used a TRAV/TRBV-specific primer set for both chains. The TCRs were subjected to amplification over about 19 PCR cycles employing a constant-region primer in conjunction with a V-primer adapter. Using its own MiXCR run on the reads, TCRdb lists one record per CDR3 protein. This sample has more than 45,000 distinct CDR3 sequences, with roughly a quarter found just once. The time point here: before trial treatment. The sample here was PBMCs, taken before treatment. These receptors were collected from a male donor with prostate cancer.

To note about this clonotype: This likely traces to a read error, being one base from a far larger clone. The chain uses TRBV5-1 and TRBJ2-7; 10 bases map to TRBD2. The CDR3 sequence is 15 residues long. Germline V gene data show CDR1 as SGHRS and CDR2 as YFSETQ. J lost 7 bases, V lost 0 bases, and 7 bases had no gene match. CDR3 in amino acids: CASSLVAGGYNEQYF. The CDR3, as DNA: TGCGCCAGCAGCTTGGTAGCGGGGGGCTACAATGAGCAGTACTTC.

The table lists this clonotype with many counts. The chain joins TRBV2 to TRBJ2-3, with a possible D match to TRBD2 (5 bases). Germline CDR1 and CDR2: SNHLY and FYNNEI. There are 13 residues in the CDR3. V was pared by 7 bases and J by 3 bases, with 11 bases between. The CDR3 bases are TGTGCCAGCAAGGACTGGCTTACAGATACGCAGTATTTT. This encodes CASKDWLTDTQYF.

This clonotype was counted many times. The J gene is TRBJ2-1, the V gene TRBV6-4; D might be TRBD1 or TRBD2, each matching 5 bases. The V gene's germline CDR1 is MRHNA and CDR2 SNTAGT. V was cut by 0 bases and J by 8 bases, with 11 bases left in between. The CDR3 is made up of 14 amino acids. This CDR3 reads CASSDSLVGDEQFF. CDR3 bases: TGTGCCAGCAGTGACTCTCTAGTGGGGGATGAGCAGTTCTTC.

In its sample, this clonotype was seen once. A read error may explain this, as a much larger clone is one base away. This rearrangement joins TRBV27 to TRBJ2-7; 10 positions agree with TRBD1. CDR1 MNHEY and CDR2 SMNVEV come from the germline V gene (reference sequence). This CDR3 comprises 13 residues. The CDR3 protein is CACRGQGNYEQYF. In DNA, the CDR3 is TGTGCCTGCAGGGGACAGGGGAATTACGAGCAGTACTTC.

In this sample, this clonotype turned up many times. This chain uses TRBV18 with TRBJ1-3; TRBD1 agrees at 8 bases. The CDR3 loop spans 16 amino acids. V was clipped by 3 bases and J by 4 bases; unmatched bases: 8. Germline CDR1 is KGHSH and CDR2 is LQKENI. The CDR3 reads CASSPWTGKGGNTIYF. CDR3 nucleotide sequence: TGTGCCAGCTCACCGTGGACAGGGAAAGGGGGAAACACCATATATTTT.

This chain uses TRBV5-4 with TRBJ2-5; 9 nucleotides line up with TRBD1. The CDR3 has 15 amino acids. Germline values: CDR1 SGHNT, CDR2 YYREEE (reference sequence). J lost 5 bases, V lost 3 bases, and 8 bases had no gene match. CDR3 nucleotides: TGTGCCAGCAGCTCCCCGAGACAGGGGGGGGAGACCCAGTACTTC. Amino acids: CASSSPRQGGETQYF.

This clonotype has ten or more counts. The rearrangement joins TRBV6-5 to TRBJ2-1; D perhaps matches TRBD2 (7 bases). V was cut by 6 bases and J by 5 bases, with 20 bases left in between. The CDR3 is made up of 16 amino acids. CDR1 is MNHEY and CDR2 is SVGAGI in the germline V gene. CDR3: CASRGGGPMLHNEQFF. CDR3 coding DNA: TGTGCCAGCAGAGGGGGGGGGCCCATGCTACACAATGAGCAGTTCTTC.

As to this clonotype: Since a far larger clone is one base different, this is likely a read error. The chain has TRBV5-3 and TRBJ1-1; D remains unclear. TRBV5-3 is an open reading frame, and its role is uncertain. The CDR3 consists of 14 residues. The CDR3 DNA follows: TGCGCCAGCTCTGCTTTAACAGTGGACACTGAAGCTTTCTTT. This translates into CASSALTVDTEAFF.